This TCR beta chain appears in the sequencing data of a study of T cell repertoires in cytomegalovirus infection. Overall study results and limits: Dominant in the ex vivo response were TCR beta clonotypes restricted by HLA-C and specific for CMV. Summed public TCR beta family frequency identified CMV carriers bearing the relevant HLA.

For this clonotype: No antigen is known for it.

TCRdb reanalysed the reads using MiXCR and keeps one entry per CDR3 protein. The sample carries approximately 910,000 distinct CDR3 sequences, 30% to 40% recorded once. The trim removed 6 bases at V and 0 bases at J, leaving 5 bases unmatched. This CDR3 region has 15 residues. The germline V gene has CDR1 SNHLY and CDR2 FYNNEI. The sequence derives from a human donor in good health (CMV status not recorded). Some clones in this sample may be carry-over from other donors' samples. Specimen: cultured CD8+ T cells from PBMCs, collected from culture after CMV antigen stimulation. V usage is TRBV2 and J usage is TRBJ2-7, with 10 bases lining up with TRBD1. The DNA of the CDR3 is TGTGCCAGCAGGGAATGGACAGGGGGCTCCTACGAGCAGTACTTC. Protein sequence: CASREWTGGSYEQYF.